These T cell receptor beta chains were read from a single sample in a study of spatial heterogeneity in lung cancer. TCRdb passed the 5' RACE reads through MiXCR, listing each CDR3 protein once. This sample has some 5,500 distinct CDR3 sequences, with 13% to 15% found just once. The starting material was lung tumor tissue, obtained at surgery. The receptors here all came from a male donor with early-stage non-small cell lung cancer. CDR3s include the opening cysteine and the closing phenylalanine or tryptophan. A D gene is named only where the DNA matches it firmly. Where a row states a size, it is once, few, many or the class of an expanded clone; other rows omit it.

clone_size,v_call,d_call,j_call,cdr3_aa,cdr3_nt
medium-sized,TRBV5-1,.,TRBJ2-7,CASSFGVIPYEQYF,TGCGCCAGCAGCTTTGGGGTTATACCCTACGAGCAGTACTTC
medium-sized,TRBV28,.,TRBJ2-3,CASTVDLGADTQYF,TGTGCCAGCACCGTGGACCTGGGGGCAGATACGCAGTATTTT
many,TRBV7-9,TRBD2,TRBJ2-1,CASSTPLAGVSNEQFF,TGTGCCAGCAGTACCCCGCTAGCGGGAGTTAGCAATGAGCAGTTCTTC
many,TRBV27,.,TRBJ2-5,CASSPGAGVQETRYF,TGTGCCAGCAGTCCGGGGGCGGGGGTTCAAGAGACCCGGTACTTC
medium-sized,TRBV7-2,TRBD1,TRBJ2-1,CASSWDRENEQFF,TGTGCCAGCAGCTGGGACAGGGAGAATGAGCAGTTCTTC
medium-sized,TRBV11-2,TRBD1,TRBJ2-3,CASSWTTGIADTQYF,TGTGCCAGCAGCTGGACGACAGGGATAGCAGATACGCAGTATTTT
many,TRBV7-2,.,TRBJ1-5,CASSLGTGSNQPQHF,TGTGCCAGCAGCTTAGGGACGGGATCCAATCAGCCCCAGCATTTT
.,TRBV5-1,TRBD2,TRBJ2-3,CASSALAGGPTDTQYF,TGCGCCAGCAGCGCACTAGCGGGGGGGCCAACGGATACGCAGTATTTT
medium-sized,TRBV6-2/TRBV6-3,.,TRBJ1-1,CASCLGTEAFF,TGTGCCAGCTGTTTAGGCACTGAAGCTTTCTTT
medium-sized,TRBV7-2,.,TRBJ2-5,CASSQGGGGGKTQYF,TGTGCCAGCAGCCAGGGGGGCGGGGGAGGAAAGACCCAGTACTTC
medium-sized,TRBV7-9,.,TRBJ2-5,CASSFGSGSLGQYF,TGTGCCAGCAGCTTTGGCTCCGGGTCTTTGGGCCAGTACTTC
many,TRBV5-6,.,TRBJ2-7,CASSLWGAIYEQYF,TGTGCCAGCAGCTTATGGGGGGCGATCTACGAGCAGTACTTC
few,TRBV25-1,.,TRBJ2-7,CASSEEDSNYEQYF,TGTGCCAGCAGTGAGGAGGACAGCAACTACGAGCAGTACTTC
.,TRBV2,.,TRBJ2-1,CASRGMRSGEQFF,TGTGCCAGCAGAGGGATGAGATCTGGTGAGCAGTTCTTC
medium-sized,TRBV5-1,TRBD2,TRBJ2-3,CASSLESGRGKDTQYF,TGCGCCAGCAGCTTGGAGAGCGGGAGAGGTAAAGATACGCAGTATTTT
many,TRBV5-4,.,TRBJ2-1,CASSLYYGNEQFF,TGTGCCAGCAGCCTCTATTATGGGAATGAGCAGTTCTTC
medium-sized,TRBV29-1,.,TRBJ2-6,CSVRDNSGANVLTF,TGCAGCGTTAGGGACAACTCTGGGGCCAACGTCCTGACTTTC
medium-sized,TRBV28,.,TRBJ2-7,CASSYNRDEQYF,TGTGCCAGCAGTTATAACAGGGACGAGCAGTACTTC
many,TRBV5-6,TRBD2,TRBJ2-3,CASSASGLVVLATDTQYF,TGTGCCAGCAGCGCCAGCGGACTAGTCGTCCTAGCAACAGATACGCAGTATTTT
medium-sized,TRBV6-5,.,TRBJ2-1,CAPFGGGNNEQFF,TGTGCCCCCTTTGGGGGGGGCAACAATGAGCAGTTCTTC
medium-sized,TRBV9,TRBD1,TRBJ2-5,CASNLQGAMGETQYF,TGTGCCAGCAACTTACAGGGGGCAATGGGAGAGACCCAGTACTTC
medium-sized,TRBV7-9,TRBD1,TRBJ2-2,CASRGTVGTGELFF,TGTGCCAGCAGAGGGACAGTGGGCACCGGGGAGCTGTTTTTT
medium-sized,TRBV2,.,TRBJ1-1,CASSGAGETEQAFF,TGTGCCAGCAGTGGGGCGGGAGAGACGGAGCAAGCTTTCTTT
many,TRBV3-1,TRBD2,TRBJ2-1,CASSRLAGSSYNEQFF,TGTGCCAGCAGCCGTCTAGCGGGGAGCTCCTACAATGAGCAGTTCTTC
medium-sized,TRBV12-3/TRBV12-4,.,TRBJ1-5,CASSLEGIQPQHF,TGTGCCAGCAGTTTGGAGGGGATCCAGCCCCAGCATTTT
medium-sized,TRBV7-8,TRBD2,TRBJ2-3,CASSPPTSGGTDTQYF,TGTGCCAGCAGCCCTCCGACTAGCGGGGGCACAGATACGCAGTATTTT
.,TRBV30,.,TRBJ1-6,CAWSVTRLSSYNSPLHF,TGTGCCTGGAGTGTAACCCGCCTAAGCTCCTATAATTCACCCCTCCACTTT
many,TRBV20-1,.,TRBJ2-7,CSANSYEQYF,TGCAGTGCTAACTCCTACGAGCAGTACTTC
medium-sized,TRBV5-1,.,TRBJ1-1,CASSLGPRGSSEAFF,TGCGCCAGCAGCTTGGGCCCCAGGGGCTCGTCTGAAGCTTTCTTT
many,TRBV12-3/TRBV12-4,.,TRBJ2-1,CASSQIAQGKQFF,TGTGCCAGCAGCCAAATCGCCCAGGGGAAGCAGTTCTTC
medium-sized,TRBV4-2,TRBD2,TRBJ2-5,CASSQLAGGLAQETQYF,TGTGCCAGCAGCCAACTAGCGGGAGGGCTGGCACAAGAGACCCAGTACTTC
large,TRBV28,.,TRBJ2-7,CASILSGPPGAYEQYF,TGTGCCAGCATTTTGAGCGGGCCTCCTGGTGCCTACGAGCAGTACTTC
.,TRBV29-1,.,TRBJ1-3,CSVDSSGSGNTIYF,TGCAGCGTTGATAGTTCAGGTTCTGGAAACACCATATATTTT
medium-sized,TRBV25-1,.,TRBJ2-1,CASMGTSSYNEQFF,TGTGCCAGCATGGGCACTAGCAGTTACAATGAGCAGTTCTTC
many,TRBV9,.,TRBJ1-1,CASSVGAGENTEAFF,TGTGCCAGCAGCGTAGGGGCAGGGGAGAACACTGAAGCTTTCTTT
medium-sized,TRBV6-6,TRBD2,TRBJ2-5,CASSQTTSGAGGTQYF,TGTGCCAGCAGCCAGACGACTAGCGGGGCCGGGGGGACCCAGTACTTC
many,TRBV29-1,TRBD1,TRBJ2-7,CSVRTGSEQYF,TGCAGCGTTCGGACAGGGTCCGAGCAGTACTTC
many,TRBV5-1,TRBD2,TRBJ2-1,CASSSTSGRGHNEQFF,TGCGCCAGCAGCTCGACTAGCGGGAGAGGCCACAATGAGCAGTTCTTC
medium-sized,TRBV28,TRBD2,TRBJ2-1,CASSLGLAGAYNEQFF,TGTGCCAGCAGTTTGGGACTAGCGGGGGCCTACAATGAGCAGTTCTTC